This record looks at one T cell receptor (beta chain) sequence and its context. Participants were aged roughly 18 to 100 years from approximately 25 US areas. Cohorts were based on clinical histories the participants reported. V was clipped by 1 base and J by 6 bases, with 5 bases between them. CDR1 and CDR2 from the germline V gene are GTSNPN and SVGIG (reference sequence). This CDR3 has 11 residues. This sample was taken from a study of blood T cell repertoires in COVID-19. The wider study: The analysed material was cDNA or gDNA that came from T cells, B-cell-depleted T cells, or PBMCs.

Clones were read by immunoSEQ multiplex PCR, and TCRdb kept only the in-frame ones, dropping some. The repertoire consists of approximately 210,000 clones, with 75% to 85% occurring once and the leading ten covering roughly a sixth. The genes are TRBV30 and TRBJ2-3; no firm D call. The sample comprised PBMCs or T cells enriched from blood (not recorded which). This clonotype originated in a woman aged 50 to 60 with acute COVID-19. CDR3 amino acids: CAWSAVDTQYF. In DNA, the CDR3 is TGTGCCTGGAGTGCCGTCGATACGCAGTATTTT. Drawing the rest from reference TRBV30 and TRBJ2-3, the complete variable domain is SQTIHQWPATLVQPVGSPLSLECTVEGTSNPNLYWYRQAAGRGLQLLFYSVGIGQISSEVPQNLSASRPQDRQFILSSKKLLLSDSGFYLCAWSAVDTQYFGPGTRLTVL.